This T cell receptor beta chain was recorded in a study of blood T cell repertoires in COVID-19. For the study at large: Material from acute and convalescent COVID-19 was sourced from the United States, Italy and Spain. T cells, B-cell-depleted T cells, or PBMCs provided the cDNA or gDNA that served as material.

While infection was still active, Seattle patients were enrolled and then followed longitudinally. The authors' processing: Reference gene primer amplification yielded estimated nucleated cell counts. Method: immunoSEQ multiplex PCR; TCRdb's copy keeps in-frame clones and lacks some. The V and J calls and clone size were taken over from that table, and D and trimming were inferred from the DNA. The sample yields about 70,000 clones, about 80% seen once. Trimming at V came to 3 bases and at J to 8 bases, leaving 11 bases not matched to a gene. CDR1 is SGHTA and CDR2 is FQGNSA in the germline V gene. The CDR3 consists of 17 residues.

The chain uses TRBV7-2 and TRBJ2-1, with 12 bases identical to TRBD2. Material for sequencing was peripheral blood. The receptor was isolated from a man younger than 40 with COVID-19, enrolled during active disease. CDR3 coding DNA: TGTGCCAGCAGCTTGGTTACCGGACTAGCGGGAAAGCATGAGCAGTTCTTC. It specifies CASSLVTGLAGKHEQFF.